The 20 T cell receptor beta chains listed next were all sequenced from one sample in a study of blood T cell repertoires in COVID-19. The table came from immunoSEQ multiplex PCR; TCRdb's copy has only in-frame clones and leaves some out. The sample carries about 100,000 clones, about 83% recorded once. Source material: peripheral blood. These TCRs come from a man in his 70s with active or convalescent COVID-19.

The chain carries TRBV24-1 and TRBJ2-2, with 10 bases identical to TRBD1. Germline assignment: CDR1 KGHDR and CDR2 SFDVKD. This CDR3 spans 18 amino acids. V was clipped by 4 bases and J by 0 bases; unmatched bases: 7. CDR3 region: CATSDSGTGVSNTGELFF. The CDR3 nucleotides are TGTGCCACCAGTGACTCCGGGACAGGGGTTTCGAACACCGGGGAGCTGTTTTTT.

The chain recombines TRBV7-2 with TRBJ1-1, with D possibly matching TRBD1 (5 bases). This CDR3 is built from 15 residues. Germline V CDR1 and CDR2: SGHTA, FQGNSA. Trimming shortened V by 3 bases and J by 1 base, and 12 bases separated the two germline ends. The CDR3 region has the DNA TGTGCCAGCAGCTTCGAAGGGGCTCAGAACACTGAAGCTTTCTTT. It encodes CASSFEGAQNTEAFF.

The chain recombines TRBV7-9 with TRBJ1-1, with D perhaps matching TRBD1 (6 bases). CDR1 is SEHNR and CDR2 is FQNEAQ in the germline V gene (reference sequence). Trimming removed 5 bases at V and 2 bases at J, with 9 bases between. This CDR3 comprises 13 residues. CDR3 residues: CASSVQGNTEAFF. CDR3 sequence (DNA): TGTGCCAGCAGCGTACAGGGCAACACTGAAGCTTTCTTT.

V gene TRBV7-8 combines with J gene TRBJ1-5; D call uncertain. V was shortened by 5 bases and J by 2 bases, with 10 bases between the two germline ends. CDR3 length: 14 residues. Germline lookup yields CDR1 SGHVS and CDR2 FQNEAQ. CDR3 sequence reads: CASSPVLGNQPQHF. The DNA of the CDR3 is TGTGCCAGCAGCCCCGTTTTAGGCAATCAGCCCCAGCATTTT. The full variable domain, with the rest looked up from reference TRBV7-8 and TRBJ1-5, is GAGVSQSPRYKVAKRGQDVALRCDPISGHVSLFWYQQALGQGPEFLTYFQNEAQLDKSGLPSDRFFAERPEGSVSTLKIQRTQQEDSAVYLCASSPVLGNQPQHFGDGTRLSIL.

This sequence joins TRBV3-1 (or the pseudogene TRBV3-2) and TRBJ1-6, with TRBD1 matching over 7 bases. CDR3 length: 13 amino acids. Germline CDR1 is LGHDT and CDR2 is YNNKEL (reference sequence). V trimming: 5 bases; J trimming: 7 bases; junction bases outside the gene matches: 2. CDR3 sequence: CASSGDSNSPLHF. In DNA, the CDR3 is TGTGCCAGCAGCGGGGACAGCAATTCACCCCTCCACTTT.

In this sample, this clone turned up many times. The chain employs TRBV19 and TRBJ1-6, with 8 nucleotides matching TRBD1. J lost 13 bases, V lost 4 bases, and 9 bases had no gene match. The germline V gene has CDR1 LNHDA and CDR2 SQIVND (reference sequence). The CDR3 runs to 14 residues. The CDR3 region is CASSTTGGTGPLHF. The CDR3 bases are TGTGCCAGTAGTACCACAGGGGGTACTGGCCCCCTCCACTTT.

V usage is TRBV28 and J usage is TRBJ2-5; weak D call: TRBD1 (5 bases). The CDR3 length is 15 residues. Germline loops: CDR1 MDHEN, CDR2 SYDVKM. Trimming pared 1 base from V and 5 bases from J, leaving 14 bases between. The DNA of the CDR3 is TGTGCCAGCAGTTTATCAGGGTTGGTGTTGGAGACCCAGTACTTC. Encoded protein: CASSLSGLVLETQYF.

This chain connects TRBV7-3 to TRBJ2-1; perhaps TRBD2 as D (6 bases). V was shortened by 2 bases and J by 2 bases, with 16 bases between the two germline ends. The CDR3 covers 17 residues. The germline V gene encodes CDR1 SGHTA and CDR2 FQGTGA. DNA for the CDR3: TGTGCCAGCAGCTTAGCGGGGTCAGGTGGTCCCTACAATGAGCAGTTCTTC. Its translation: CASSLAGSGGPYNEQFF.

This chain's CDR3 is CASSDGRLADTDTQYF. The CDR3 region has the DNA TGTGCCAGCAGCGATGGGCGGCTAGCTGACACAGATACGCAGTATTTT. The chain combines TRBV9 with TRBJ2-3; a weak D match, TRBD2 (5 bases). Germline CDR1 and CDR2: SGDLS and YYNGEE. The length of the CDR3 is 16 residues. V shed 3 bases and J shed 2 bases, with 16 bases lying between them.

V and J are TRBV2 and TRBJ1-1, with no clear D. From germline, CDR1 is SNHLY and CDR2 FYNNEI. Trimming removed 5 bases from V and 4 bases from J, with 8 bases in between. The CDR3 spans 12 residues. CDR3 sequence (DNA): TGTGCCAGCAGTCGTTCGAGCACTGAAGCTTTCTTT. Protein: CASSRSSTEAFF.

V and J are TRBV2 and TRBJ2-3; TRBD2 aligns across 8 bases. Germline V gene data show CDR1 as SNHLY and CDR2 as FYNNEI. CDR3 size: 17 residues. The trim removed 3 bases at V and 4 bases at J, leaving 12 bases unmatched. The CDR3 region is CASSEGIAGRQADTQYF. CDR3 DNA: TGTGCCAGCAGTGAGGGTATAGCGGGGAGACAGGCAGATACGCAGTATTTT.

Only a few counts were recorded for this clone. CDR3 protein: CASTNPGDGYTF. CDR3 bases: TGTGCCAGCACCAACCCAGGGGATGGCTACACCTTC. The rearrangement joins TRBV7-2 to TRBJ1-2; D may be TRBD1 (6 bases). The CDR3 is 12 residues long. V was shortened by 7 bases and J by 6 bases, with 12 bases between the two germline ends. CDR1 and CDR2 (germline): SGHTA, FQGNSA.

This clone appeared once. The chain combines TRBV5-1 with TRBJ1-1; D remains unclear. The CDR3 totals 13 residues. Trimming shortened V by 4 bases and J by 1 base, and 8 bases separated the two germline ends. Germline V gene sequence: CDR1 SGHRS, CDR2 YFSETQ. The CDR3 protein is CASSAAKNTEAFF. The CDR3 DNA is TGCGCCAGCAGCGCGGCCAAGAACACTGAAGCTTTCTTT. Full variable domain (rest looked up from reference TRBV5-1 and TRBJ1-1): KAGVTQTPRYLIKTRGQQVTLSCSPISGHRSVSWYQQTPGQGLQFLFEYFSETQRNKGNFPGRFSGRQFSNSRSEMNVSTLELGDSALYLCASSAAKNTEAFFGQGTRLTVV.

CDR3 in amino acids: CASSIPTGGSEQYF. CDR3 coding DNA: TGTGCCAGTAGTATTCCGACAGGGGGATCCGAGCAGTACTTC. The chain joins TRBV19 to TRBJ2-7; 9 bases map to TRBD1. Germline-derived CDR1 and CDR2 are LNHDA and SQIVND (reference sequence). This CDR3 has 14 amino acids. With 3 bases clipped from V and 6 bases from J, the junction kept 6 bases outside the gene matches.

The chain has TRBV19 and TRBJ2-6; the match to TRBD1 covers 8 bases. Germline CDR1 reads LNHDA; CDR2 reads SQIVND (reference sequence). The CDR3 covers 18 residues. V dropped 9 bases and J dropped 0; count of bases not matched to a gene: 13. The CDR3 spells CASRLGTGPASGANVLTF. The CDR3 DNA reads TGTGCCAGCCGATTAGGGACAGGCCCTGCCTCTGGGGCCAACGTCCTGACTTTC. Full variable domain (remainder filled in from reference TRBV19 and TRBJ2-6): DGGITQSPKYLFRKEGQNVTLSCEQNLNHDAMYWYRQDPGQGLRLIYYSQIVNDFQKGDIAEGYSVSREKKESFPLTVTSAQKNPTAFYLCASRLGTGPASGANVLTFGAGSRLTVL.

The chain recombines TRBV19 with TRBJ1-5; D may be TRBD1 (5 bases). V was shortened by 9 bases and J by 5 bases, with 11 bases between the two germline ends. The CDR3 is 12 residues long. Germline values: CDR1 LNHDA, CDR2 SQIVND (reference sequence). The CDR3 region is CASLGGYQPQHF. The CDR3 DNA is TGTGCCAGCCTCGGGGGATATCAGCCCCAGCATTTT.

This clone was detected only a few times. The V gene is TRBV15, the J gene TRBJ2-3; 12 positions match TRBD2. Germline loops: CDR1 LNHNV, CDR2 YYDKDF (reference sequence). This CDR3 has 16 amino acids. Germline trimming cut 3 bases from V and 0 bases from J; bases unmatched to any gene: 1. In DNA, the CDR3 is TGTGCCACCAGCAGCGGGACTAGCGGGAGCACAGATACGCAGTATTTT. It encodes CATSSGTSGSTDTQYF.

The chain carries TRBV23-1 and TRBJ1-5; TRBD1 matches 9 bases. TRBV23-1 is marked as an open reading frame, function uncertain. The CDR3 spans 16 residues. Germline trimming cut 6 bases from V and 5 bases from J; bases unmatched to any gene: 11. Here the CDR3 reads CASSNKPGQGYQPQHF. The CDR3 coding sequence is TGCGCCAGCAGCAATAAACCGGGACAGGGTTATCAGCCCCAGCATTTT.

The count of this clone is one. The CDR3 coding sequence is TGTGCCAGCACCTTGACAGGGGCCCGGAACACTGAAGCTTTCTTT. Translated: CASTLTGARNTEAFF. The rearrangement uses TRBV11-2 and TRBJ1-1; 8 bases map to TRBD1. V gave up 7 bases and J gave up 1 base; unmatched junction bases: 8. The CDR3 loop spans 15 amino acids. CDR1 and CDR2 from the germline V gene are SGHAT and FQNNGV.

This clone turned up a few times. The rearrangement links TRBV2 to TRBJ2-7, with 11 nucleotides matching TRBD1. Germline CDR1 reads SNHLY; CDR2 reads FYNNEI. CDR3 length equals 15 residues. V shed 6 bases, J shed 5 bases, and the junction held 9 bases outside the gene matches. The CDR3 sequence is CASRRTGGAGNEQYF. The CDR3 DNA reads TGTGCCAGCAGGCGGACAGGGGGCGCGGGAAACGAGCAGTACTTC.